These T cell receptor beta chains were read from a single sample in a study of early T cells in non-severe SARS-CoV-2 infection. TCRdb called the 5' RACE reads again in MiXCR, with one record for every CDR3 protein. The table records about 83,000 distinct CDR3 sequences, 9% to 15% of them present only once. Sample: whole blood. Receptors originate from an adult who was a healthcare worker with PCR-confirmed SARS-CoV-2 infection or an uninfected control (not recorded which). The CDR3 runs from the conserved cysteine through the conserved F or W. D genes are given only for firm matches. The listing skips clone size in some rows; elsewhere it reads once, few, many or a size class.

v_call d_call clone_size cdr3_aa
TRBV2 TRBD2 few CASTGELAAQETQYF
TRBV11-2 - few CASSFFSEDTQYF
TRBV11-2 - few CASSLDTLGLRYF
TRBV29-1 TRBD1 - CSVEDLGQTNTGELFF
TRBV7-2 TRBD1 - CASRMTGATTHTQYF
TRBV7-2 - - CASSAGHNTGELFF
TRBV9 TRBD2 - CASSVSGSNKNIQYF
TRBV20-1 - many CSARATGELFF
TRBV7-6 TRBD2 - CASSAPSGIGYEQYF
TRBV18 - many CASSLDRRAYNEQFF
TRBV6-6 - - CASSSDSDTQYF
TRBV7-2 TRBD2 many CASSLAAGAYEQYF
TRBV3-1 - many CASSPTGPTEAFF
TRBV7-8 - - CASSLALPGASAFF